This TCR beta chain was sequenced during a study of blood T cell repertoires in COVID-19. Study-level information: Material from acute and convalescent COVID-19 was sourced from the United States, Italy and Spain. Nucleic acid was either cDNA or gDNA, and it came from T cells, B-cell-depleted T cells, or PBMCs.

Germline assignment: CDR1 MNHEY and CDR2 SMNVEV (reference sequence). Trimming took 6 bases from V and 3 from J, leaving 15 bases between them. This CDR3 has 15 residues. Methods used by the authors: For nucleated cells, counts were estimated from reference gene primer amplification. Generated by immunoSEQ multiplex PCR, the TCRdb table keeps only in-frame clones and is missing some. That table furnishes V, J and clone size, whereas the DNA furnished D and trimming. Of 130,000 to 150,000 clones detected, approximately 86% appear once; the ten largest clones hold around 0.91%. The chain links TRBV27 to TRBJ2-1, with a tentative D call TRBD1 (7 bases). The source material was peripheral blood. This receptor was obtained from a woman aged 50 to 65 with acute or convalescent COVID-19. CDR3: CASRGGQTSYNEQFF. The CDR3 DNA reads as TGTGCCAGCAGGGGGGGACAGACCAGCTACAATGAGCAGTTCTTC.